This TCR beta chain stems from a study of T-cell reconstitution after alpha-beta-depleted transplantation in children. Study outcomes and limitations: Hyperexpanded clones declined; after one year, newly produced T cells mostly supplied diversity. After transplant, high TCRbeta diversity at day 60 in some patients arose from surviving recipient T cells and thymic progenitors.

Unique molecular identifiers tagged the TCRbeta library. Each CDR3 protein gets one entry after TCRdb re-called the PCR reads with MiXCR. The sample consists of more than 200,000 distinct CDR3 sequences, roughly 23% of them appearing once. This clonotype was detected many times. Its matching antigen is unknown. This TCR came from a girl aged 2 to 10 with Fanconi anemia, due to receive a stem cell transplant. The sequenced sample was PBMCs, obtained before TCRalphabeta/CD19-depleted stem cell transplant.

CDR3 nucleotide sequence: TGTGCCAGCAGCTCTCCCGACTCCTCCTACGAGCAGTACTTC. Its translation is CASSSPDSSYEQYF. V is TRBV5-4 and J is TRBJ2-7; D gene uncertain. The germline V and J ends were trimmed by 3 bases and 0 bases, with 10 bases remaining between them. There are 14 residues in the CDR3. The germline gives CDR1 SGHNT, CDR2 YYREEE (reference sequence). The full variable domain, its missing parts supplied by reference TRBV5-4 and TRBJ2-7, is ETGVTQSPTHLIKTRGQQVTLRCSSQSGHNTVSWYQQALGQGPQFIFQYYREEENGRGNFPPRFSGLQFPNYSSELNVNALELDDSALYLCASSSPDSSYEQYFGPGTRLTVT.